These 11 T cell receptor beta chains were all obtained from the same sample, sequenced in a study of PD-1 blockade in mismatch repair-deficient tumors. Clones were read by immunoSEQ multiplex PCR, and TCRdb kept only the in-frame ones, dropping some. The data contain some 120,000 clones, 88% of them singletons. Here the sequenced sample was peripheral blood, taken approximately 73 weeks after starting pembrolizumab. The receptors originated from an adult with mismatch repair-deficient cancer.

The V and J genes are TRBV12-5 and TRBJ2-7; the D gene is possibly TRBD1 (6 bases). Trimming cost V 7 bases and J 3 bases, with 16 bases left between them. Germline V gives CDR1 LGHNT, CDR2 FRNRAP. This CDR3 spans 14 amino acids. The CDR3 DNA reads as TGTGCTAGTGCCATGCCAGGGGCAGGCTACGAGCAGTACTTC. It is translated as CASAMPGAGYEQYF.

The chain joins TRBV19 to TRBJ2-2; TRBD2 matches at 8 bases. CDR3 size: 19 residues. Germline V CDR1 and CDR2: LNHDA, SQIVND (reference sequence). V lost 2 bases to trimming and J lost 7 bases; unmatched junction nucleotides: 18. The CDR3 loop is CASSIRDLLRSGRGGELFF. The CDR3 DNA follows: TGTGCCAGTAGTATAAGGGATCTTTTGCGGAGCGGGAGAGGCGGGGAGCTGTTTTTT.

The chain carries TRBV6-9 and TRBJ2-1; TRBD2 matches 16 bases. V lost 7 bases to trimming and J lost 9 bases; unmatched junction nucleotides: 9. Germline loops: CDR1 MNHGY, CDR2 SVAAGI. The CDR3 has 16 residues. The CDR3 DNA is TGTGCCAGCAACTTGGGACTAGCGGGAGGGCCCGGTGAGCAGTTCTTC. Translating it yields CASNLGLAGGPGEQFF.

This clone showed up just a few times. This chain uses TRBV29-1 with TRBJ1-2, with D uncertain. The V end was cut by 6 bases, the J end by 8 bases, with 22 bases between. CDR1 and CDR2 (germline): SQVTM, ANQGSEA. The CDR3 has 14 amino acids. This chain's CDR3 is CSVSSHNPTMGYTF. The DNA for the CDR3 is TGCAGCGTGTCGTCTCACAACCCAACTATGGGCTACACCTTC.

The chain's CDR3 is CASSFEFATSALVYEQYF. In DNA, the CDR3 is TGTGCCAGCAGCTTCGAATTTGCGACTAGCGCTTTGGTGTACGAGCAGTACTTC. The chain combines TRBV11-2 with TRBJ2-7, with 8 bases aligning to TRBD2. The CDR3 covers 18 residues. V lost 3 bases and J lost 4; bases outside the gene matches: 17. Germline CDR1 is SGHAT and CDR2 is FQNNGV.

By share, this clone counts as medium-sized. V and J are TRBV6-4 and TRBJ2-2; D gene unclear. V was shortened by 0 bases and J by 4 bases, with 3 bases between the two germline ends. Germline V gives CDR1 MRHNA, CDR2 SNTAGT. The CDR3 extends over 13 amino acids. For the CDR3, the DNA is TGTGCCAGCAGTGACTCGGGCACCGGGGAGCTGTTTTTT. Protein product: CASSDSGTGELFF.

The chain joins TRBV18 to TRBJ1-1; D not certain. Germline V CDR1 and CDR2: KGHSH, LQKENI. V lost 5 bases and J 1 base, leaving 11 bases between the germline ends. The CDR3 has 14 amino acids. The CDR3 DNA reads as TGTGCCAGCTCATCCGACGGGGAGAACACTGAAGCTTTCTTT. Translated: CASSSDGENTEAFF.

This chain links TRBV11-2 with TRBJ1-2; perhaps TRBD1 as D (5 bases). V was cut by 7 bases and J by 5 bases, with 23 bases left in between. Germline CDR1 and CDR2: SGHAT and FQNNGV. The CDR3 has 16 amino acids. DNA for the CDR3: TGTGCCAGCACCTTTTTGGCGGGGGAAGGGAAGTATGGCTACACCTTC. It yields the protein CASTFLAGEGKYGYTF. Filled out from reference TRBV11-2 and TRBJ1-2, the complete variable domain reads EAGVAQSPRYKIIEKRQSVAFWCNPISGHATLYWYQQILGQGPKLLIQFQNNGVVDDSQLPKDRFSAERLKGVDSTLKIQPAKLEDSAVYLCASTFLAGEGKYGYTFGSGTRLTVV.

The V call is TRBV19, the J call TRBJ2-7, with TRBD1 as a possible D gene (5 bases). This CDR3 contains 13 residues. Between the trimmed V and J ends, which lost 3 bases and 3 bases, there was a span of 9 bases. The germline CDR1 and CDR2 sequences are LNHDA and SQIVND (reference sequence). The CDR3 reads CASSMFGHYEQYF. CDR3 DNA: TGTGCCAGTAGTATGTTCGGACACTACGAGCAGTACTTC.

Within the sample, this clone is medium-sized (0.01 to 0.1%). This chain's CDR3 is CAWKGAHTEAFF. CDR3 bases: TGTGCCTGGAAAGGGGCCCACACTGAAGCTTTCTTT. The chain combines TRBV30 with TRBJ1-1, with D perhaps TRBD1 (5 bases). In germline, CDR1 is GTSNPN, CDR2 SVGIG (reference sequence). This CDR3 is built from 12 residues. The germline V and J ends were trimmed by 4 bases and 3 bases, with 9 bases remaining between them.

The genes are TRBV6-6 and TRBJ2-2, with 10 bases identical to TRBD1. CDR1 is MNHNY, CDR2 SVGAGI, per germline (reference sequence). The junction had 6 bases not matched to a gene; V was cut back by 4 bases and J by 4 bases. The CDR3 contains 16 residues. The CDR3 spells CASSSLGQGPTGELFF. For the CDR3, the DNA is TGTGCCAGCAGTTCCCTGGGACAGGGGCCCACCGGGGAGCTGTTTTTT.